These 4 T cell receptor beta chains share one sample of origin, sequenced in a study of identical twins. TCRdb fed the 5' RACE reads into MiXCR, producing one record per CDR3 protein. The table records roughly 1.6 million distinct CDR3 sequences, roughly 35% of them present only once. The sequenced sample was cord blood. The source of these receptors is a newborn girl in good health.

Comment on this clonotype: This may be a read error, as it is one base from a much larger clone. V is TRBV12-3 or TRBV12-4 and J is TRBJ2-1; D remains ambiguous. The CDR3 spans 13 residues. V dropped 1 base and J dropped 10 bases, with 11 bases sitting between them. CDR3 coding DNA: TGTGCCAGCAGTTTAGGCCACGGCTCCGAGCAGTTCTTC. Translated: CASSLGHGSEQFF.

This clonotype was counted once. The junction shows a germline mismatch at one end, possibly a read error. The V gene is TRBV4-1, the J gene TRBJ2-4; TRBD2 is a possible D gene (5 bases). The V gene's germline CDR1 is MGHRA and CDR2 YSYEKL. The CDR3 consists of 16 residues. The CDR3 coding sequence is TGCGCCAGCAGCCACCTCAGTGTGCTAGCCAAAAGCATTCAGTACTTC. It encodes CASSHLSVLAKSIQYF.

This clonotype was detected only a few times. The V call is TRBV20-1, the J call TRBJ2-2; the D gene is possibly TRBD2 (5 bases). CDR1 DFQATT and CDR2 SNEGSKA come from the germline V gene (reference sequence). The CDR3 consists of 15 residues. With 1 base removed from V and 5 bases from J, the gap between germline ends came to 14 bases. The CDR3 DNA follows: TGCAGTGCTAGAGTCCATGGCGGGTCTACCGGGGAGCTGTTTTTT. As protein: CSARVHGGSTGELFF.

The chain recombines TRBV6-6 with TRBJ2-3; 10 nucleotides align to TRBD2. The CDR3 sequence is 17 residues long. Trimming removed 0 bases from V and 4 bases from J; junction bases left unmatched: 7. Per germline, CDR1 MNHNY and CDR2 SVGAGI (reference sequence). In nucleotides, the CDR3 is TGTGCCAGCAGTTACTCGCAGACTAGCGGGCGTGCAGATACGCAGTATTTT. It specifies CASSYSQTSGRADTQYF.